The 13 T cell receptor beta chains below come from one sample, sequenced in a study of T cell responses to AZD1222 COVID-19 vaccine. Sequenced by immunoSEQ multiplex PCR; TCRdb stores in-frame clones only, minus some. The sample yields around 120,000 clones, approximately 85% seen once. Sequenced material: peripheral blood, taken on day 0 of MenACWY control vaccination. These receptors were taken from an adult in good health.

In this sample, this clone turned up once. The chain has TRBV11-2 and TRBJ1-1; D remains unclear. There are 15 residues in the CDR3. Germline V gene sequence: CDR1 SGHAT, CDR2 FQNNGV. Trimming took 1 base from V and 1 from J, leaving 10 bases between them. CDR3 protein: CASSLGYSQNTEAFF. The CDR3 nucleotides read TGTGCCAGCAGCTTAGGCTACAGCCAGAACACTGAAGCTTTCTTT.

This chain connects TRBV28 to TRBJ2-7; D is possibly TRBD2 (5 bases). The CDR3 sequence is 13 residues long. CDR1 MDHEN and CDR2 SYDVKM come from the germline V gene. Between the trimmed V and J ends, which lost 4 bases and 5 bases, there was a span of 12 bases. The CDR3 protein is CASSSRTPHEQYF. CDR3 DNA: TGTGCCAGCAGTTCCCGGACTCCCCACGAGCAGTACTTC.

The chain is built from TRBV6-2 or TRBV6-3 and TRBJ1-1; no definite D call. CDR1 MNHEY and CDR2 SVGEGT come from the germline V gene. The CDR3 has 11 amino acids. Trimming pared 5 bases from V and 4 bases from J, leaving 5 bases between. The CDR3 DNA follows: TGTGCCAGCAGTCAGGCCACTGAAGCTTTCTTT. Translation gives CASSQATEAFF.

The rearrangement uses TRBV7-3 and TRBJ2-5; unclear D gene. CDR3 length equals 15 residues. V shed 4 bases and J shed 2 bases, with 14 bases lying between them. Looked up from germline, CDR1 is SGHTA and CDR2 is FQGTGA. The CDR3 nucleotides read TGTGCCAGCAGCTCTCTATCTGGCCCTCAAGAGACCCAGTACTTC. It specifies CASSSLSGPQETQYF.

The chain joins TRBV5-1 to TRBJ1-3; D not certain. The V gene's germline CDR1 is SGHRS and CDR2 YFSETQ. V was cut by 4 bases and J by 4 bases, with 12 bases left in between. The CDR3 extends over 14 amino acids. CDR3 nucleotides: TGCGCCAGCAGCGAGGGAGCAGTAGGAAACACCATATATTTT. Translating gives CASSEGAVGNTIYF.

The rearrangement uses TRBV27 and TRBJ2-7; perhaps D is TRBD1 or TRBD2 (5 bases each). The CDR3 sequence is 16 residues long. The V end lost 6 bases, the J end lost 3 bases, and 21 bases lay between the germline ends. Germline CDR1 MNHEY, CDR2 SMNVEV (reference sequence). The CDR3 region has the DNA TGTGCCAGCAGGTCCTCCAGGGTAGGGACGATCTACGAGCAGTACTTC. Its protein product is CASRSSRVGTIYEQYF.

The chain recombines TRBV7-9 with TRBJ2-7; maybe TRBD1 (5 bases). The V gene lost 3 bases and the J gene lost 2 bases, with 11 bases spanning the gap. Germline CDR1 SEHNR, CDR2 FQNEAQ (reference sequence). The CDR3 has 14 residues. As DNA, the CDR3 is TGTGCCAGCAGCTTGGTGGGGCCGACCTACGAGCAGTACTTC. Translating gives CASSLVGPTYEQYF.

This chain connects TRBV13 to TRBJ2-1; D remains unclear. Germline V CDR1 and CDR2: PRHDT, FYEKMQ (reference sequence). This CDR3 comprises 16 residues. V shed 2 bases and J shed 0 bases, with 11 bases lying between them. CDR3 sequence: CASSLIQQSSYNEQFF. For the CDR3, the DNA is TGTGCCAGCAGCTTAATTCAGCAAAGCTCCTACAATGAGCAGTTCTTC.

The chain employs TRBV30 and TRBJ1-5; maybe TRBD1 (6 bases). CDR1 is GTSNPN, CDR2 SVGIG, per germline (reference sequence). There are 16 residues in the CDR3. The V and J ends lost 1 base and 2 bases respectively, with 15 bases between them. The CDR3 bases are TGTGCCTGGAGTGAGGACAGTTTTCAGGGCAATCAGCCCCAGCATTTT. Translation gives CAWSEDSFQGNQPQHF.

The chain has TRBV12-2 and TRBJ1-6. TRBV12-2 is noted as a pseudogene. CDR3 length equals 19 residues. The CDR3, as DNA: TGTGCAAGTCGCTTAGCGAGGGCACGAACTAAGTCGAGGAATTCACCCCTCCACTTT. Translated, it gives CASRLARARTKSRNSPLHF.

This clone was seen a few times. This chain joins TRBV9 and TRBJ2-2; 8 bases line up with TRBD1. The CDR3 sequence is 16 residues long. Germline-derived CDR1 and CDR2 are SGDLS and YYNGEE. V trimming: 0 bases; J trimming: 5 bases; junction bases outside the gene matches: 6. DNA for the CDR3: TGTGCCAGCAGCGTAGCAGGGGGCGCGGGGACCGGGGAGCTGTTTTTT. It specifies CASSVAGGAGTGELFF.

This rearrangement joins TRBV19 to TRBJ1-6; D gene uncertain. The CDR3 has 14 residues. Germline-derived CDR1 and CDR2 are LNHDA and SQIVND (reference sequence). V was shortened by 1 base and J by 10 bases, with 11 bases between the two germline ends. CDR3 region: CASSIGNHLSPLHF. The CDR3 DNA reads TGTGCCAGTAGTATAGGAAACCATCTATCACCCCTCCACTTT. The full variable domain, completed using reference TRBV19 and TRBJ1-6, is DGGITQSPKYLFRKEGQNVTLSCEQNLNHDAMYWYRQDPGQGLRLIYYSQIVNDFQKGDIAEGYSVSREKKESFPLTVTSAQKNPTAFYLCASSIGNHLSPLHFGNGTRLTVT.

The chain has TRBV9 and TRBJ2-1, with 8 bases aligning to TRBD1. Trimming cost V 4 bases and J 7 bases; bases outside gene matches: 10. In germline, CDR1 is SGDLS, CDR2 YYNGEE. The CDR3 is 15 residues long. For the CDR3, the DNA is TGTGCCAGCAGCAAGTCCTGGACAGGGTTAAATGAGCAGTTCTTC. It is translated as CASSKSWTGLNEQFF.